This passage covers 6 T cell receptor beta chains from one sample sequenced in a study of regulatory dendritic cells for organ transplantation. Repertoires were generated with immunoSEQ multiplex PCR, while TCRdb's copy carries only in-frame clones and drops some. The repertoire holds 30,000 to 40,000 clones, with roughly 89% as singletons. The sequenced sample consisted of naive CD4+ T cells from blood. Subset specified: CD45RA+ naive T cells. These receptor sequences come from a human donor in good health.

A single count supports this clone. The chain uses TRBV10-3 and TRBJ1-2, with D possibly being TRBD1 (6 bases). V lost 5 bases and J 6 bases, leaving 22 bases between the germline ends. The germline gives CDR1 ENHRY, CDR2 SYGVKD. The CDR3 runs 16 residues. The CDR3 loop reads CAISPAAGQLDHGYTF. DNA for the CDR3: TGTGCCATCAGTCCCGCCGCGGGACAATTAGACCATGGCTACACCTTC.

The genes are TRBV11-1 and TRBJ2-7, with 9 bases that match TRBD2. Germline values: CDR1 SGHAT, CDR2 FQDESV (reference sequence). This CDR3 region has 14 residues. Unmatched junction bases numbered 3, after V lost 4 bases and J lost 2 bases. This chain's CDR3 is CASSSSGGTYEQYF. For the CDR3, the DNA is TGTGCCAGCAGCTCCAGCGGGGGGACCTACGAGCAGTACTTC. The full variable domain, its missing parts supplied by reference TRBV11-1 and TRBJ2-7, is EAEVAQSPRYKITEKSQAVAFWCDPISGHATLYWYRQILGQGPELLVQFQDESVVDDSQLPKDRFSAERLKGVDSTLKIQPAELGDSAMYLCASSSSGGTYEQYFGPGTRLTVT.

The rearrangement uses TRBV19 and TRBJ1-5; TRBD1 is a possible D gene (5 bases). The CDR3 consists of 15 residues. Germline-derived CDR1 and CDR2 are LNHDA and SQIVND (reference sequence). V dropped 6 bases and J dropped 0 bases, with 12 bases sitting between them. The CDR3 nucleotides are TGTGCCAGTAGGACCGGACACTTTAGCAATCAGCCCCAGCATTTT. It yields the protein CASRTGHFSNQPQHF.

This chain's CDR3 is CASRVDRDQPQHF. For the CDR3, the DNA is TGTGCCAGCAGAGTAGACAGAGATCAGCCCCAGCATTTT. The rearrangement links TRBV2 to TRBJ1-5; possibly TRBD1 for D (5 bases). The CDR3 totals 13 residues. V lost 6 bases and J 5 bases, leaving 11 bases between the germline ends. Germline values: CDR1 SNHLY, CDR2 FYNNEI.

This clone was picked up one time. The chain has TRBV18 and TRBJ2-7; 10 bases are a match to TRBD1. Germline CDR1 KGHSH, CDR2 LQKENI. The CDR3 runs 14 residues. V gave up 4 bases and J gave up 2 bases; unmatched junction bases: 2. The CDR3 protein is CASSLDRGAYEQYF. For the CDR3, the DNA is TGTGCCAGCTCACTGGACAGGGGGGCCTACGAGCAGTACTTC.

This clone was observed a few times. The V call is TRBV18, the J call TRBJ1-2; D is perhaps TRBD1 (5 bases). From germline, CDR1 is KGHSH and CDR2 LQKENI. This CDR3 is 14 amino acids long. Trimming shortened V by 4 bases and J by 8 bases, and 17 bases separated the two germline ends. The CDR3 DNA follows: TGTGCCAGCTCACTGGGGCAGCTAGGCAGAGGCTACACCTTC. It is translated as CASSLGQLGRGYTF.